Sequencing of this T cell receptor beta chain was carried out in a study of regulatory T cells in long-lasting Graves disease. Turning to the study itself: Graves' patients (newly diagnosed) had been on antithyroid drugs under 3 months. General study findings and limits: Accuracy might have suffered from few samples.

In building TCR beta libraries, iRepertoire HTBI primers were used together with Arm-PCR of CDR3 regions. TCRdb redid the calling of the multiplex PCR reads with MiXCR, one entry per CDR3 protein. The sample has some 400,000 distinct CDR3 sequences; 15% are singletons. The V end was cut by 3 bases, the J end by 6 bases, with 8 bases between. The CDR3 has 12 amino acids. The germline CDR1 and CDR2 sequences are MDHEN and SYDVKM. In this sample, this clonotype turned up many times. Its antigen remains unidentified. Time point noted: newly diagnosed GD, antithyroid drugs for less than 3 months. Generation of the TCR library employed RNA extracted from PBMCs. A volume of approximately 9.8 milliliters of peripheral blood was collected in EDTA tubes. This sample was shared with a second study, whose subject was T cells in Graves' hyperthyroidism and ophthalmopathy.

The source is a woman aged 30 to 39 with Graves disease. The sequencing here drew on peripheral blood mononuclear cells (PBMCs), taken at new diagnosis, from a patient treated with antithyroid drugs. The V call is TRBV28, the J call TRBJ1-1; D unclear. The CDR3 DNA reads as TGTGCCAGCAGTTTTAGGGCGGCTGAAGCTTTCTTT. Translating gives CASSFRAAEAFF.